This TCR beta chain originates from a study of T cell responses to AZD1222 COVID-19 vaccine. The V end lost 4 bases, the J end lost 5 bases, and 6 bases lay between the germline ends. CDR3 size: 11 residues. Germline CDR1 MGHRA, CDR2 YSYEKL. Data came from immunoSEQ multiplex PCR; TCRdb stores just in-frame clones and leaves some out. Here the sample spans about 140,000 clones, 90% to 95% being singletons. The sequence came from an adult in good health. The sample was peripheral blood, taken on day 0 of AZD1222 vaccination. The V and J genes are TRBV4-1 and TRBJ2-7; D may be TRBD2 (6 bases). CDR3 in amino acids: CASSRGDEQYF. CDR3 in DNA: TGCGCCAGCAGCCGGGGGGACGAGCAGTACTTC.